This T cell receptor (beta chain) was sequenced for a study of cytomegalovirus exposure and HLA in healthy donors. Study-level findings and limits: Cytomegalovirus association was assigned to about 150 TCR beta chains.

Notes on this clone: Its antigen is not known.

Trimming stripped 3 bases from V and 4 bases from J, with 11 bases between. Germline V lookup: CDR1 SGDLS, CDR2 YYNGEE. There are 14 residues in the CDR3. This PCR relied on a set of 60 Vbeta primers and 13 Jbeta primers. Sequencing used immunoSEQ multiplex PCR; TCRdb keeps in-frame clones, though not all of them. This sample yields 65,000 or so clones, of which 78% are seen a single time; 2.5% to 3.5% belongs to the top ten. This TCR derives from a girl under 18 in good health and CMV-seropositive. Sequencing was done on a sample of PBMCs. The chain employs TRBV9 and TRBJ1-3; perhaps TRBD1 as D (6 bases). In nucleotides, the CDR3 is TGTGCCAGCAGCGACGGACAGTCCGGAAACACCATATATTTT. This gives the protein CASSDGQSGNTIYF.